A selection of T cell receptor beta chains follows, all from one sample in a study of shared clonotypes between healthy human individuals. Measured with immunoSEQ multiplex PCR; TCRdb has only the in-frame clones, and not every one. The profile covers roughly 680,000 clones, with approximately 77% appearing a single time and 1.8% taken by the ten largest. The sequenced sample consisted of memory CD4+ T cells sorted from blood. The receptor source for this set is a woman in her twenties or thirties in good health. The CDR3 runs from the conserved cysteine through the conserved F or W.

J | V | length | CDR3
TRBJ1-2 | TRBV5-1 | 15 | CASKLIHRINYGYTF
TRBJ2-1 | TRBV11-1 | 15 | CASSLEAAGADEQFF
TRBJ2-1 | TRBV2 | 13 | CASSQQGSTEQFF
TRBJ1-5 | TRBV18 | 14 | CASSAGQTNQPQHF
TRBJ1-2 | TRBV7-9 | 14 | CASSLAQGGNGYTF
TRBJ2-1 | TRBV5-6 | 14 | CASSLRPDYNEQFF
TRBJ2-5 | TRBV4-2 | 17 | CASSQDYLAASGETQYF
TRBJ1-1 | TRBV27 | 15 | CASREGQLRNTEAFF
TRBJ1-5 | TRBV2 | 15 | CASRTGTGLYQPQHF
TRBJ2-1 | TRBV5-8 | 16 | CASSWTGTGSSNEQFF
TRBJ2-7 | TRBV5-1 | 14 | CASSLPGQTSEQYF
TRBJ1-2 | TRBV30 | 13 | CAWSVITNYGYTF
TRBJ1-2 | TRBV28 | 12 | CASSSVNYGYTF
TRBJ2-1 | TRBV2 | 16 | CASSLQATSSYNEQFF
TRBJ1-5 | TRBV9 | 13 | CASGRDFNQPQHF
TRBJ2-5 | TRBV7-9 | 15 | CASSLARQKQETQYF
TRBJ2-1 | TRBV28 | 16 | CASSSHGLAGGNEQFF
TRBJ2-2 | TRBV2 | 15 | CASRVAGTNTGELFF
TRBJ1-2 | TRBV6-1 | 14 | CASSADRKLWGYTF
TRBJ1-2 | TRBV5-1 | 14 | CASSSPDRAIGYTF
TRBJ2-2 | TRBV11-3 | 13 | CASSSGGAGELFF
TRBJ1-2 | TRBV1 | 15 | CTSSQSDRGRNGYTF
TRBJ2-5 | TRBV2 | 13 | CASGRNWGETQYF
TRBJ2-1 | TRBV9 | 18 | CASSVSTSRVSSYNEQFF
TRBJ1-3 | TRBV2 | 12 | CASADLGNTIYF
TRBJ2-7 | TRBV5-1 | 13 | CASSYPRGYEQYF
TRBJ2-6 | TRBV6-1 | 15 | CASSRGAPGANVLTF
TRBJ2-7 | TRBV5-6 | 11 | CASSLQNEQYF
TRBJ2-3 | TRBV15 | 13 | CATSRVGSDTQYF
TRBJ1-4 | TRBV5-1 | 13 | CASSLTGMEKLFF
TRBJ2-2 | TRBV9 | 14 | CASSVRTSGGELFF
TRBJ2-3 | TRBV5-4 | 16 | CASSLEWGGEADTQYF
TRBJ2-3 | TRBV30 | 13 | CAWSVRVTDTQYF
TRBJ2-7 | TRBV2 | 14 | CARGNPAGLPEQYF
TRBJ1-1 | TRBV11-2 | 14 | CASSLRGENTEAFF
TRBJ1-6 | TRBV5-1 | 14 | CASSSGLDNSPLHF